Below are 3 T cell receptor beta chains sequenced from a single sample in a study of T cell responses to AZD1222 COVID-19 vaccine. Profiled with immunoSEQ multiplex PCR; TCRdb holds only in-frame clones, not every one. The sample contains about 130,000 clones, around 84% of which appear only once. Sequences were derived from peripheral blood, sampled on day 0 of AZD1222 vaccination. These receptor sequences come from an adult in good health.

This clone was seen a single time. The chain combines TRBV5-8 with TRBJ2-7, with D possibly matching TRBD1 (5 bases). The V gene lost 0 bases and the J gene lost 7 bases, with 11 bases spanning the gap. CDR3 length: 13 amino acids. Germline loops: CDR1 SGHTS, CDR2 YDEGEE. This CDR3 is CASSLVTSGEQYF. The CDR3 region has the DNA TGTGCCAGCAGCTTGGTTACCTCAGGGGAGCAGTACTTC.

The chain combines TRBV11-2 with TRBJ2-7; the D is unclear. Germline lookup yields CDR1 SGHAT and CDR2 FQNNGV. CDR3 length: 13 amino acids. Trimming took off 2 bases at V and 2 bases at J, with 7 bases between the two ends. The CDR3 coding sequence is TGTGCCAGCAGCTTAAGAAGGGCCTACGAGCAGTACTTC. Translating gives CASSLRRAYEQYF.

This clone ranks as medium-sized. In DNA, the CDR3 is TGTGCCATCAGTGAGAGACAGGGGGTCGCTTCACCCCTCCACTTT. Residues: CAISERQGVASPLHF. The rearrangement joins TRBV10-3 to TRBJ1-6; TRBD1 matches 9 bases. The trim removed 2 bases at V and 9 bases at J, leaving 5 bases unmatched. Germline CDR1 is ENHRY and CDR2 is SYGVKD. The CDR3 is 15 residues long.